This T cell receptor (beta chain) was captured in a study of precursors of human CD4 cytotoxic T cells (dated by TCRdb to 2016 to 2019). For the study in its entirety: In total, CD4+ memory subsets from some 13 donors went into the bulk TCR-seq analysis. TCR-seq analysis of more than 13 donors yielded TCRalpha and TCRbeta chain sequences (table S7). General study outcomes and caveats: Expanded effector clonotypes made up a larger fraction of IL-7Rhigh TEMRA clonotypes than of TEM or TCM clonotypes. Only 13 of the 14 donors were included in some bulk TCR-seq comparisons, suggesting that not every subset was available for every donor. According to the authors, an observational design in humans cannot definitively determine the direction of differentiation between precursor and effector cells. More restricted TCR repertoires, with lower diversity and more expanded clonotypes, were shown by IL-7Rhigh and IL-7R- TEMRA subsets than by TCM and TEM subsets.

As regards this clonotype: This receptor's antigen is unknown. Per-base qualities were not stored, and no clone one base away is much larger.

Cut back by 6 bases and 2 bases, the V and J ends lie 13 bases apart. The CDR3 runs 13 residues from the cysteine to the phenylalanine. CDR3 DNA is the only sequence kept; it has 39 bases, read in frame from the first base. CDR1 and CDR2 were assigned from the germline V gene as SQVTM and ANQGSEA. To test a precursor-effector relationship among CD4 cytotoxic T cells, bulk UMI-based TCR sequencing was performed on four sorted CD4+ memory subsets (TCM, TEM, IL-7Rhigh TEMRA, IL-7R- TEMRA). Cells were obtained from peripheral blood mononuclear cells isolated from human blood. TCRdb records Illumina MiSeq as the sequencer. On the study's bioinformatics: The Shannon-Wiener index, calculated in VDJtools, was used to measure repertoire diversity. Expanded TCRbeta clonotypes were defined as those with a clonotype frequency of at least 3. TCRdb cleaned the public reads at Q25 with fastp, built clones with MiXCR and kept in-frame beta chains. Identical CDR3 protein sequences are pooled into one entry, listed with their most common genes and DNA. Clone size and V and J calls follow TCRdb, not the original study. For this sample the table gives 650 to 800 distinct CDR3 sequences, of which approximately 17% were detected only once. Clones ranked in the top ten supply more than 8% of the sample.

The sequence came from a human donor in good health. Sequencing was carried out using memory CD4+ T cells from blood (PBMCs). The chain couples TRBV29-1 to TRBJ2-5, with the D segment identity uncertain. The CDR3 protein: CSVERNRQETQYF. The nucleotide sequence is TGCAGCGTAGAACGGAACAGACAAGAGACCCAGTACTTC. The variable domain in full, with residues beyond the CDR3 obtained from the reference TRBV29-1 and TRBJ2-5 genes, is SAVISQKPSRDICQRGTSLTIQCQVDSQVTMMFWYRQQPGQSLTLIATANQGSEATYESGFVIDKFPISRPNLTFSTLTVSNMSPEDSSIYLCSVERNRQETQYFGPGTRLLVL.